This entry lists 29 T cell receptor beta chains sequenced from one sample in a study of cytomegalovirus exposure and HLA in healthy donors. Use of 60 Vbeta and 13 Jbeta primers characterized the PCR. The repertoire was sequenced with immunoSEQ multiplex PCR; TCRdb's copy has only in-frame clones and lacks some. The sample has roughly 150,000 clones; 76% are singletons. Sequenced sample: PBMCs. These receptors were taken from a woman aged 40-49 years in good health and CMV-seronegative.

The V and J genes are TRBV11-2 and TRBJ2-7; 8 bases match TRBD1. V shed 1 base, J shed 3 bases, and the junction held 8 bases outside the gene matches. The CDR3 spans 16 residues. CDR1 SGHAT and CDR2 FQNNGV come from the germline V gene. The CDR3 DNA follows: TGTGCCAGCAGCTTAGTTAGAGGGGACAGGTTCTACGAGCAGTACTTC. It is translated as CASSLVRGDRFYEQYF.

This clone has only a few counts. The chain combines TRBV5-1 with TRBJ1-4; D call uncertain. Trimming took 4 bases from V and 0 from J, leaving 10 bases between them. The CDR3 is made up of 15 amino acids. Germline V gives CDR1 SGHRS, CDR2 YFSETQ. CDR3 residues: CASSLEGSTNEKLFF. The CDR3 DNA is TGCGCCAGCAGCCTAGAAGGCTCAACTAATGAAAAACTGTTTTTT.

V gene TRBV11-2 combines with J gene TRBJ1-4, with 8 positions matching TRBD1. J was trimmed by 13 bases and V by 1 base; bases with no gene match: 14. This CDR3 has 16 residues. Germline CDR1 and CDR2: SGHAT and FQNNGV. CDR3: CASSLAPETGDDGLFF. The CDR3 region has the DNA TGTGCCAGCAGCTTAGCGCCCGAGACAGGGGACGATGGACTGTTTTTT.

The rearrangement joins TRBV5-1 to TRBJ2-2; tentatively, D is TRBD1 (6 bases). CDR1 and CDR2 (germline): SGHRS, YFSETQ. Trimming shortened V by 4 bases and J by 6 bases, and 13 bases separated the two germline ends. The CDR3 contains 14 residues. The CDR3 nucleotides read TGCGCCAGCAGCATACTACAGGGTTCCGGGGAGCTGTTTTTT. Translated: CASSILQGSGELFF.

As concerns this clone: One junction end disagrees with the germline gene, perhaps due to a read error. The chain recombines TRBV7-9 with TRBJ1-2; 7 bases align to TRBD1. CDR1 and CDR2 (germline): SEHNR, FQNEAQ (reference sequence). The CDR3 runs 16 residues. This CDR3 reads CSSSSRTGPRNYGYTF. CDR3 DNA sequence: TGTTCCAGCAGCTCACGGACAGGCCCTAGGAACTATGGCTACACCTTC.

The rearrangement joins TRBV27 to TRBJ1-2, with D maybe TRBD1 (5 bases). V was shortened by 6 bases and J by 7 bases, with 18 bases between the two germline ends. This CDR3 has 14 amino acids. Germline lookup yields CDR1 MNHEY and CDR2 SMNVEV (reference sequence). CDR3 nucleotide sequence: TGTGCCAGCAGCCTTCGGGGGGGAGGAGGTGGCTACACCTTC. The encoded protein is CASSLRGGGGGYTF.

This rearrangement joins TRBV28 to TRBJ1-1; TRBD1 aligns across 8 bases. The ends lost 8 bases at V and 5 bases at J; junction bases unmatched: 10. This CDR3 comprises 14 residues. Germline CDR1 MDHEN, CDR2 SYDVKM. The CDR3 DNA reads TGTGCCAGCGGGTCAGGGGGCGCCGGGACTGAAGCTTTCTTT. Translating it yields CASGSGGAGTEAFF.

The chain has TRBV2 and TRBJ2-1; 13 nucleotides match TRBD2. The CDR3 sequence is 17 residues long. The ends lost 8 bases at V and 2 bases at J; junction bases unmatched: 9. Germline lookup yields CDR1 SNHLY and CDR2 FYNNEI. The CDR3 sequence is CASYRTSGSGTYNEQFF. CDR3 DNA: TGTGCCAGCTACCGGACTAGCGGGAGCGGTACCTACAATGAGCAGTTCTTC.

This rearrangement joins TRBV29-1 to TRBJ1-4, with D perhaps TRBD1 (5 bases). From germline, CDR1 is SQVTM and CDR2 ANQGSEA. The CDR3 is made up of 12 amino acids. V was shortened by 5 bases and J by 7 bases, with 11 bases between the two germline ends. CDR3 in DNA: TGCAGCGTTTCGACAGTGGGTGAAAAACTGTTTTTT. Translation gives CSVSTVGEKLFF.

This rearrangement joins TRBV5-1 to TRBJ2-5; 15 bases are a match to TRBD2. The germline V gene has CDR1 SGHRS and CDR2 YFSETQ. There are 17 residues in the CDR3. With 4 bases clipped from V and 0 bases from J, the junction kept 4 bases outside the gene matches. The CDR3 coding sequence is TGCGCCAGCAGCCCGGGACTAGCGGGAGGAGACCAAGAGACCCAGTACTTC. This gives the protein CASSPGLAGGDQETQYF.

V usage is TRBV29-1 and J usage is TRBJ2-3, with D maybe TRBD2 (6 bases). V shed 8 bases and J shed 5 bases, with 29 bases lying between them. The CDR3 runs 17 residues. CDR1 SQVTM and CDR2 ANQGSEA come from the germline V gene. In nucleotides, the CDR3 is TGCAGCACCGTTCTAGACGGGACGCGGGGCCTCGGAGATACGCAGTATTTT. Residues: CSTVLDGTRGLGDTQYF.

The V call is TRBV5-1, the J call TRBJ1-2, with 7 bases aligning to TRBD1. V trimming: 2 bases; J trimming: 6 bases; junction bases outside the gene matches: 4. CDR1 is SGHRS and CDR2 is YFSETQ in the germline V gene. CDR3 length equals 13 residues. CDR3 amino acids: CASSLQQGNGYTF. In nucleotides, the CDR3 is TGCGCCAGCAGCTTACAACAGGGGAATGGCTACACCTTC.

The table lists this clone with a few counts. This chain uses TRBV5-1 with TRBJ2-3; 7 bases line up with TRBD1. CDR1 and CDR2 from the germline V gene are SGHRS and YFSETQ. The V and J ends lost 3 bases and 2 bases, in that order; junction bases with no gene match: 6. This CDR3 is 15 amino acids long. CDR3 in amino acids: CASSSRQGTTDTQYF. CDR3 sequence (DNA): TGCGCCAGCAGCTCGAGACAGGGCACCACAGATACGCAGTATTTT.

V gene TRBV30 combines with J gene TRBJ2-5; D might be TRBD1 (5 bases). V was clipped by 1 base and J by 0 bases, with 6 bases between them. The length of the CDR3 is 13 residues. Germline assignment: CDR1 GTSNPN and CDR2 SVGIG (reference sequence). In DNA, the CDR3 is TGTGCCTGGAGTGAGGGGAACCAAGAGACCCAGTACTTC. This codes for CAWSEGNQETQYF.

The chain is built from TRBV7-2 and TRBJ2-3; TRBD2 matches at 13 bases. J was trimmed by 6 bases and V by 5 bases; bases with no gene match: 5. Germline V gene lookup returns CDR1 SGHTA and CDR2 FQGNSA. The CDR3 has 15 residues. CDR3 coding DNA: TGTGCCAGCAGCGGGACTAGCGGGACACAGGATACGCAGTATTTT. Translating it yields CASSGTSGTQDTQYF.

J is TRBJ1-2 and V is TRBV28; D is unresolved. Trimming shortened V by 1 base and J by 4 bases, and 4 bases separated the two germline ends. Germline CDR1 is MDHEN and CDR2 is SYDVKM. The CDR3 spans 12 residues. The chain's CDR3 is CASSLSFYGYTF. The CDR3 nucleotides are TGTGCCAGCAGTTTATCTTTCTATGGCTACACCTTC.

This sequence joins TRBV4-2 and TRBJ2-1; the match to TRBD2 covers 8 bases. Germline V gene sequence: CDR1 LGHNA, CDR2 YNFKEQ. This CDR3 is 19 amino acids long. V shed 0 bases, J shed 1 base, and the junction held 11 bases outside the gene matches. The CDR3 DNA reads TGTGCCAGCAGCCAAGAATCGCGAGCACTAGCGGTGTCCTACAATGAGCAGTTCTTC. This gives the protein CASSQESRALAVSYNEQFF.

The chain recombines TRBV6-1 with TRBJ1-2, with D possibly matching TRBD1 (6 bases). V gave up 4 bases and J gave up 4 bases, with 13 bases separating them. Germline CDR1 reads MNHNS; CDR2 reads SASEGT. CDR3 length: 14 residues. The CDR3 DNA is TGTGCCAGCAGTGCAGCACAGGGCGCCTATGGCTACACCTTC. It is translated as CASSAAQGAYGYTF.

The chain has TRBV7-8 and TRBJ2-3, with D tentatively TRBD2 (6 bases). This CDR3 has 14 residues. Deletions cut 5 bases from V and 6 bases from J, with 15 bases between. The germline CDR1 and CDR2 sequences are SGHVS and FQNEAQ. The CDR3 here is CASSPRGIRDTQYF. Written as DNA, the CDR3 is TGTGCCAGCAGCCCACGGGGGATCAGGGATACGCAGTATTTT.

The rearrangement uses TRBV10-2 and TRBJ2-7, with D possibly TRBD2 on 6 matching bases. V lost 6 bases, J lost 2 bases, and 8 bases lay in between. The CDR3 contains 12 residues. Germline-derived CDR1 and CDR2 are WSHSY and SAAADI. Here the CDR3 DNA reads TGCGCCAGCAGAGGAGGGGCCTACGAGCAGTACTTC. Translated, it gives CASRGGAYEQYF.

The chain is built from TRBV7-9 and TRBJ1-1; D unresolved. Trimming pared 5 bases from V and 0 bases from J, leaving 19 bases between. Germline CDR1 reads SEHNR; CDR2 reads FQNEAQ (reference sequence). The CDR3 has 17 amino acids. In DNA, the CDR3 is TGTGCCAGCAGCCGAGGCACCGGGGAGGCGTTGAACACTGAAGCTTTCTTT. Its translation: CASSRGTGEALNTEAFF.

This sequence joins TRBV28 and TRBJ1-5, with D possibly matching TRBD1 (5 bases). This CDR3 is 15 amino acids long. The germline CDR1 and CDR2 sequences are MDHEN and SYDVKM. Between the trimmed V and J ends, which lost 7 bases and 7 bases, there was a span of 20 bases. CDR3 nucleotide sequence: TGTGCCAGCACCCCCCCCCAGGGAGGGGACCAGCCCCAGCATTTT. It specifies CASTPPQGGDQPQHF. Full variable domain (rest looked up from reference TRBV28 and TRBJ1-5): DVKVTQSSRYLVKRTGEKVFLECVQDMDHENMFWYRQDPGLGLRLIYFSYDVKMKEKGDIPEGYSVSREKKERFSLILESASTNQTSMYLCASTPPQGGDQPQHFGDGTRLSIL.

This clone was seen a single time. The chain is built from TRBV5-1 and TRBJ2-5, with D possibly matching TRBD2 (6 bases). Germline V gene sequence: CDR1 SGHRS, CDR2 YFSETQ. Trimming removed 0 bases from V and 4 bases from J, with 19 bases in between. The CDR3 sequence is 17 residues long. CDR3 bases: TGCGCCAGCAGCTTGGTACCCCTAGGAGGAGGGGTAGAGACCCAGTACTTC. Residues: CASSLVPLGGGVETQYF.

A single count supports this clone. This chain joins TRBV18 and TRBJ1-2, with D perhaps TRBD1 (5 bases). The CDR3 length is 13 residues. CDR1 and CDR2 (germline): KGHSH, LQKENI. The V end lost 1 base, the J end lost 8 bases, and 11 bases lay between the germline ends. CDR3: CASSPRAGKGYTF. Written as DNA, the CDR3 is TGTGCCAGCTCACCACGGGCAGGGAAGGGCTACACCTTC.

The J gene is TRBJ1-3, the V gene TRBV5-5, with a tentative D call TRBD1 (5 bases). Germline CDR1 is SGHKS and CDR2 is YYEKEE (reference sequence). V dropped 4 bases and J dropped 0 bases, with 11 bases sitting between them. The CDR3 runs 15 residues. The CDR3 reads CASSAQGISGNTIYF. CDR3 sequence (DNA): TGTGCCAGCAGCGCGCAGGGAATCTCTGGAAACACCATATATTTT. Variable domain in full (rest from reference TRBV5-5 and TRBJ1-3): DAGVTQSPTHLIKTRGQQVTLRCSPISGHKSVSWYQQVLGQGPQFIFQYYEKEERGRGNFPDRFSARQFPNYSSELNVNALLLGDSALYLCASSAQGISGNTIYFGEGSWLTVV.

On this clone: The identical CDR3 is also encoded by other nucleotide sequences in the sample. J is TRBJ1-2 and V is TRBV5-6; no reliable D call. Germline V gene lookup returns CDR1 SGHDT and CDR2 YYEEEE. The CDR3 consists of 18 residues. V lost 4 bases, J lost 3 bases, and 25 bases lay in between. The CDR3 sequence: CASSGIGLGRVGDYGYTF. In nucleotides, the CDR3 is TGTGCCAGCAGCGGGATCGGATTAGGGAGGGTTGGCGACTATGGCTACACCTTC.

J is TRBJ2-7 and V is TRBV4-1, with 8 bases identical to TRBD2. Per the germline V gene, CDR1 is MGHRA and CDR2 is YSYEKL. Trimming at V came to 1 base and at J to 1 base, leaving 6 bases not matched to a gene. The CDR3 runs 16 residues. The chain's CDR3 is CASSQVTSVGSYEQYF. CDR3 nucleotides: TGCGCCAGCAGCCAAGTGACTAGCGTGGGGTCCTACGAGCAGTACTTC.

This clone occurred once. The chain combines TRBV6-1 with TRBJ2-2, with 8 bases identical to TRBD1. V shed 6 bases and J 5 bases; nucleotides not matched to a gene: 5. There are 14 residues in the CDR3. Germline V gene sequence: CDR1 MNHNS, CDR2 SASEGT. DNA for the CDR3: TGTGCCAGCAGCAGGACAGGGACGACCGGGGAGCTGTTTTTT. Protein sequence: CASSRTGTTGELFF.

V is TRBV6-1 and J is TRBJ2-1; no clear D. The germline V gene has CDR1 MNHNS and CDR2 SASEGT. The germline V and J ends were trimmed by 7 bases and 9 bases, with 13 bases remaining between them. The CDR3 covers 12 residues. DNA of the CDR3: TGTGCCAGCACCCGGCGGAGCAGTGAGCAGTTCTTC. The encoded protein is CASTRRSSEQFF.